This T cell receptor beta chain was sequenced in a study of technical replicates of blood from several donors. TCRdb's table, derived via immunoSEQ multiplex PCR, lists solely in-frame clones and lacks some. The table shows around 69,000 clones, with around 89% occurring only once. The J segment lost 4 bases and the V segment lost 4 bases, leaving 14 bases of the junction unmatched. The CDR3 is 17 amino acids. Germline V CDR1 and CDR2: SGHAT, FQNNGV. Sequenced sample: PBMCs. This chain uses TRBV11-2 with TRBJ2-3; 7 positions agree with TRBD2. The TCR comes from a human donor in good health. Some clones in this sample may be carry-over from other donors' samples. For the CDR3, the DNA is TGTGCCAGCAGCTGGGAGTGGGGAGCGGGATTTGCAGATACGCAGTATTTT. The encoded protein is CASSWEWGAGFADTQYF.